A single sample gave rise to the 20 T cell receptor beta chains below, sequenced in a study of PD-1 blockade in classical Hodgkin lymphoma (TCRdb year 2020). The library was produced with the immunoSEQ multiplex PCR assay. TCRdb re-hosts the immuneACCESS table, in-frame sequences only. Its copies lack some clones; in the studies checked, an unresolved V gene accounts for under half of them, and the cause for the rest is not known. The sample records roughly 68,000 clones, over 90% of which are singletons. The biggest ten clones account for over 2.5% of the sample. In light of the paper, this sample's time point label describes: newly diagnosed, previously untreated cHL patient sample. Specimen: peripheral blood mononuclear cells (PBMCs). All receptors come from a human donor with classical Hodgkin lymphoma.

In regard to this clone: One end of the junction does not line up with germline, which may come from a read error. The chain uses TRBV11-2 and TRBJ1-2; TRBD1 is a possible D gene (5 bases). Germline V lookup: CDR1 SGHAT, CDR2 FQNNGV. The CDR3 covers 18 residues. CDR3 nucleotides: TGTGCCAGCAGCTTAGTCCAAAAGGCCCAGGACACTAACTATGGCTTCACCTTC. This codes for CASSLVQKAQDTNYGFTF.

This chain links TRBV10-1 with TRBJ2-3, with D unresolved. CDR1 is WNHNN and CDR2 is SYGVQD in the germline V gene (reference sequence). The CDR3 has 14 amino acids. Trimming took off 5 bases at V and 2 bases at J, with 11 bases between the two ends. CDR3 DNA sequence: TGCGCCAGCAGTAGAACTCGCTCCACAGATACGCAGTATTTT. Encoded protein: CASSRTRSTDTQYF.

This rearrangement joins TRBV6-1 to TRBJ2-4; 13 positions match TRBD2. The germline CDR1 and CDR2 sequences are MNHNS and SASEGT. The junction had 11 bases not matched to a gene; V was cut back by 3 bases and J by 0 bases. The CDR3 consists of 20 residues. CDR3 DNA sequence: TGTGCCAGCAGTGACCGCGTCCGGACTAGCGGGAGAGAAGCCAAAAACATTCAGTACTTC. It yields the protein CASSDRVRTSGREAKNIQYF.

The chain joins TRBV28 to TRBJ2-7; D call uncertain. The V and J ends lost 2 bases and 3 bases respectively, with 17 bases between them. Germline CDR1 MDHEN, CDR2 SYDVKM. This CDR3 region has 16 residues. CDR3 sequence: CASSLRAPPRIYEQYF. CDR3 bases: TGTGCCAGCAGTTTAAGGGCCCCCCCAAGGATCTACGAGCAGTACTTC.

This clone appeared once. The rearrangement links TRBV5-1 to TRBJ2-1; 8 nucleotides line up with TRBD1. The CDR3 sequence is 13 residues long. Germline V CDR1 and CDR2: SGHRS, YFSETQ. Germline trimming cut 5 bases from V and 7 bases from J; bases unmatched to any gene: 5. The CDR3 bases are TGCGCCAGCAGACCTTGGACAGGGAATGAGCAGTTCTTC. Its protein product is CASRPWTGNEQFF.

The table lists this clone with a few counts. The chain couples TRBV18 to TRBJ1-5; D ambiguous. Trimming shortened V by 4 bases and J by 3 bases, and 7 bases separated the two germline ends. Germline V gives CDR1 KGHSH, CDR2 LQKENI. The CDR3 sequence is 13 residues long. CDR3 protein: CASSLENNQPQHF. CDR3 sequence (DNA): TGTGCCAGCTCACTCGAAAACAATCAGCCCCAGCATTTT.

The table lists this clone with a few counts. The V and J genes are TRBV6-1 and TRBJ1-5; D is unclear. Trimming took 6 bases from V and 9 from J, leaving 9 bases between them. CDR1 is MNHNS and CDR2 is SASEGT in the germline V gene. CDR3 length: 11 residues. This CDR3 reads CASRQTRPQHF. CDR3 nucleotide sequence: TGTGCCAGCAGACAGACTAGGCCCCAGCATTTT.

The chain uses TRBV9 and TRBJ1-2; 7 nucleotides align to TRBD1. Per germline, CDR1 SGDLS and CDR2 YYNGEE. The CDR3 sequence is 14 residues long. With 3 bases clipped from V and 4 bases from J, the junction kept 6 bases outside the gene matches. CDR3: CASSGGQIGYGYTF. CDR3 nucleotides: TGTGCCAGCAGCGGGGGACAGATCGGCTATGGCTACACCTTC. Full variable domain (missing parts from reference TRBV9 and TRBJ1-2): DSGVTQTPKHLITATGQRVTLRCSPRSGDLSVYWYQQSLDQGLQFLIQYYNGEERAKGNILERFSAQQFPDLHSELNLSSLELGDSALYFCASSGGQIGYGYTFGSGTRLTVV.

The chain links TRBV19 to TRBJ1-5, with a tentative D call TRBD1 (5 bases). Germline V gives CDR1 LNHDA, CDR2 SQIVND (reference sequence). V lost 3 bases and J lost 7, with 16 bases in between. The CDR3 consists of 15 residues. The CDR3 nucleotides read TGTGCCAGTAGTATTATGCAGGGAAGGAACCAGCCCCAGCATTTT. Translated: CASSIMQGRNQPQHF.

V gene TRBV2 combines with J gene TRBJ1-5; tentatively, D is TRBD1 (6 bases). Germline values: CDR1 SNHLY, CDR2 FYNNEI. V was pared by 6 bases and J by 0 bases, with 12 bases between. The CDR3 totals 15 residues. The CDR3 loop reads CASSQQGDSNQPQHF. DNA for the CDR3: TGTGCCAGCAGCCAACAGGGCGATAGCAATCAGCCCCAGCATTTT.

The J gene is TRBJ1-2, the V gene TRBV6-1; the match to TRBD1 covers 9 bases. The CDR3 spans 15 residues. The V gene's germline CDR1 is MNHNS and CDR2 SASEGT. With 6 bases clipped from V and 3 bases from J, the junction kept 8 bases outside the gene matches. In DNA, the CDR3 is TGTGCCAGCAGGGAGGGACAGGGTCCCTACTATGGCTACACCTTC. Residues: CASREGQGPYYGYTF.

The genes are TRBV29-1 and TRBJ1-5; no reliable D call. The CDR3 is 13 amino acids. Germline CDR1 and CDR2: SQVTM and ANQGSEA. Trimming stripped 6 bases from V and 5 bases from J, with 14 bases between. CDR3 region: CSVRGQRHQPQHF. CDR3 nucleotides: TGCAGCGTCCGCGGGCAGCGTCATCAGCCCCAGCATTTT.

The chain joins TRBV18 to TRBJ2-3; 10 bases fit TRBD1. The germline CDR1 and CDR2 sequences are KGHSH and LQKENI. The CDR3 totals 16 residues. The V and J ends lost 3 bases and 6 bases, in that order; junction bases with no gene match: 9. As DNA, the CDR3 is TGTGCCAGCTCACCGTTTGGGACAGGGGTACCCGATACGCAGTATTTT. Protein: CASSPFGTGVPDTQYF.

The J gene is TRBJ1-2, the V gene TRBV5-1; no clear D. Germline V gene lookup returns CDR1 SGHRS and CDR2 YFSETQ. Trimming pared 0 bases from V and 7 bases from J, leaving 13 bases between. The CDR3 has 14 amino acids. CDR3 residues: CASSLGPEAGGYTF. For the CDR3, the DNA is TGCGCCAGCAGCTTGGGTCCGGAGGCCGGTGGCTACACCTTC. Together with reference TRBV5-1 and TRBJ1-2, the CDR3 gives the full variable domain: KAGVTQTPRYLIKTRGQQVTLSCSPISGHRSVSWYQQTPGQGLQFLFEYFSETQRNKGNFPGRFSGRQFSNSRSEMNVSTLELGDSALYLCASSLGPEAGGYTFGSGTRLTVV.

This chain links TRBV29-1 with TRBJ1-1; possible D gene TRBD1, 5 bases. V lost 4 bases and J 2 bases, leaving 11 bases between the germline ends. The germline CDR1 and CDR2 sequences are SQVTM and ANQGSEA. The CDR3 consists of 13 residues. CDR3 sequence reads: CSVVAGPNTEAFF. For the CDR3, the DNA is TGCAGCGTTGTAGCGGGACCTAACACTGAAGCTTTCTTT.

CDR3 DNA sequence: TGTGCCAGCAGCTACGGAGGTGTTTGGGAGATGGATCAGCCCCAGCATTTT. It encodes CASSYGGVWEMDQPQHF. The V call is TRBV7-9, the J call TRBJ1-5; no reliable D call. V gave up 4 bases and J gave up 5 bases, with 21 bases separating them. The length of the CDR3 is 17 residues. Germline V gene sequence: CDR1 SEHNR, CDR2 FQNEAQ (reference sequence).

CDR3 amino acids: CASSSGQIQYF. CDR3 coding DNA: TGTGCCAGCAGCTCCGGGCAAATTCAGTACTTC. This chain joins TRBV7-9 and TRBJ2-4; no clear D gene. The V end lost 4 bases, the J end lost 10 bases, and 8 bases lay between the germline ends. CDR1 is SEHNR, CDR2 FQNEAQ, per germline (reference sequence). The CDR3 runs to 11 residues.

V gene TRBV18 combines with J gene TRBJ1-1, with TRBD1 matching over 7 bases. V trimming: 6 bases; J trimming: 1 base; junction bases outside the gene matches: 2. CDR3 length equals 13 residues. Germline values: CDR1 KGHSH, CDR2 LQKENI. Here the CDR3 reads CASSGTANTEAFF. In DNA form, the CDR3 reads TGTGCCAGCTCTGGGACAGCGAACACTGAAGCTTTCTTT.

This chain uses TRBV10-1 with TRBJ2-5; D gene ambiguous. Germline values: CDR1 WNHNN, CDR2 SYGVQD (reference sequence). Trimming shortened V by 3 bases and J by 4 bases, and 12 bases separated the two germline ends. The length of the CDR3 is 14 residues. This CDR3 reads CASSDRARRETQYF. The DNA for the CDR3 is TGCGCCAGCAGTGATAGGGCACGGCGAGAGACCCAGTACTTC.

The chain employs TRBV7-9 and TRBJ2-3; no clear D. This CDR3 contains 14 residues. V lost 11 bases, J lost 0 bases, and 15 bases lay in between. The germline V gene has CDR1 SEHNR and CDR2 FQNEAQ (reference sequence). CDR3 in amino acids: CAAVFGSSTDTQYF. CDR3 coding DNA: TGTGCCGCGGTGTTTGGTTCTAGCACAGATACGCAGTATTTT.